Each of the 8 T cell receptor beta chains below was sequenced from the same sample in a study of CD8 T cells in Susac syndrome. An input of about 0.5 to 1 ug of RNA was subjected to reverse transcription using random hexamers. TCRdb re-called the immunoSEQ multiplex PCR reads with MiXCR, one entry per CDR3 protein. There are 84,000 or so distinct CDR3 sequences in the sample; approximately 96% occur only once, and about 0.39% lies in the top ten. The sequenced sample was CD8+ T cells from PBMCs. All receptors come from a human donor with Susac syndrome.

The V gene is TRBV14, the J gene TRBJ1-2; 7 bases agree with TRBD1. This CDR3 is 15 amino acids long. V was pared by 3 bases and J by 8 bases, with 12 bases of the junction left unmatched. Germline CDR1 and CDR2: SGHDN and FVKESK. The CDR3 reads CASSHVEGGAQGYTF. Here the CDR3 DNA reads TGTGCCAGCAGCCATGTGGAAGGGGGCGCGCAGGGCTACACCTTC.

The CDR3 DNA reads as TGTGCTAGTGGTTTGGGGAATCAGCCCCAGCATTTT. Protein: CASGLGNQPQHF. The chain joins TRBV12-5 to TRBJ1-5; the D is unclear. The germline V and J ends were trimmed by 1 base and 4 bases, with 2 bases remaining between them. The CDR3 is made up of 12 amino acids. Germline V gene data show CDR1 as LGHNT and CDR2 as FRNRAP.

The rearrangement links TRBV20-1 to TRBJ2-7; tentatively, D is TRBD1 (6 bases). V lost 1 base and J lost 4, with 14 bases in between. Germline CDR1 reads DFQATT; CDR2 reads SNEGSKA (reference sequence). The CDR3 sequence is 14 residues long. CDR3: CSARAVRDIYEQYF. The CDR3, as DNA: TGCAGTGCTAGAGCTGTCAGGGACATATACGAGCAGTACTTC.

The chain has TRBV19 and TRBJ2-1; 8 bases line up with TRBD2. This CDR3 has 14 amino acids. With 3 bases clipped from V and 5 bases from J, the junction kept 3 bases outside the gene matches. The germline V gene has CDR1 LNHDA and CDR2 SQIVND (reference sequence). DNA of the CDR3: TGTGCCAGTAGTATCACTAGCGGACACAATGAGCAGTTCTTC. Its protein is CASSITSGHNEQFF.

The genes are TRBV29-1 and TRBJ2-5; 11 nucleotides match TRBD1. V lost 4 bases and J lost 5; bases outside the gene matches: 9. The CDR3 runs to 15 residues. Germline V gene data show CDR1 as SQVTM and CDR2 as ANQGSEA. The CDR3 region has the DNA TGCAGCGTTGGTTGGCGAGGGGACAGGGGGGAGACCCAGTACTTC. This gives the protein CSVGWRGDRGETQYF.

The chain joins TRBV29-1 to TRBJ1-2; 7 bases align to TRBD1. The germline V gene encodes CDR1 SQVTM and CDR2 ANQGSEA. The V gene end was trimmed by 6 bases and the J gene end by 4 bases; junction bases not matched to a gene: 5. The CDR3 loop spans 12 amino acids. The CDR3 sequence is CSVETGAYGYTF. In nucleotides, the CDR3 is TGCAGCGTCGAAACAGGGGCCTATGGCTACACCTTC.

This rearrangement joins TRBV19 to TRBJ1-5; D gene unclear. Trimming took off 7 bases at V and 8 bases at J, with 15 bases between the two ends. This CDR3 is 13 amino acids long. Germline loops: CDR1 LNHDA, CDR2 SQIVND (reference sequence). This chain's CDR3 is CASNFGGIEPQHF. CDR3 DNA sequence: TGTGCCAGTAACTTCGGAGGGATTGAGCCCCAGCATTTT.

The gene calls are TRBV20-1 and TRBJ1-2, with no clear D. V was clipped by 7 bases and J by 2 bases, with 11 bases between them. The CDR3 sequence is 12 residues long. Germline V gives CDR1 DFQATT, CDR2 SNEGSKA (reference sequence). In DNA, the CDR3 is TGCAGTGGATTGGCCGCGAACTATGGCTACACCTTC. Translating gives CSGLAANYGYTF.